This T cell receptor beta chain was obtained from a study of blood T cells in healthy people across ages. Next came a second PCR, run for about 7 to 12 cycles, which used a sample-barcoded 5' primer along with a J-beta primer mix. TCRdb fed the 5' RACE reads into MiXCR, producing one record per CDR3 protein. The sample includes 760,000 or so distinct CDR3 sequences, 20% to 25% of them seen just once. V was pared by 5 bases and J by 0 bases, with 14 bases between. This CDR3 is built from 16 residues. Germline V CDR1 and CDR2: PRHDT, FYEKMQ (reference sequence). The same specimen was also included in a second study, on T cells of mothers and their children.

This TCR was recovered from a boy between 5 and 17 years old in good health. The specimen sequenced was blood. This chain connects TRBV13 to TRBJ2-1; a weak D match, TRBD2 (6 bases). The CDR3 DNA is TGTGCCAGCAGCAGGAGGGACTTGAGCTCCTACAATGAGCAGTTCTTC. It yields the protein CASSRRDLSSYNEQFF.